This TCR beta chain originates from a study of T cells after posttransplantation cyclophosphamide. Sequenced by immunoSEQ multiplex PCR; TCRdb stores in-frame clones only, minus some. The sample presents 35,000 to 40,000 clones, none singletons. The length of the CDR3 is 17 residues. Germline V gives CDR1 SEHNR, CDR2 FQNEAQ (reference sequence). J was trimmed by 0 bases and V by 1 base; bases with no gene match: 3. This clone was detected only a few times. The rearrangement uses TRBV7-9 and TRBJ1-4, with 9 bases lining up with TRBD1. The sequenced sample was PBMCs. This TCR was sampled from a man aged 25-45 years in good health and a related stem cell transplant donor. The CDR3 DNA sequence: TGTGCCAGCAGCTTAGGACAGGGGGGGCCAACTAATGAAAAACTGTTTTTT. Translating gives CASSLGQGGPTNEKLFF.